This T cell receptor beta chain was captured by sequencing in a study of Graves' ophthalmopathy and Graves' hyperthyroidism. Study-level findings and limits: A 13-signature model separated ophthalmopathy from stable hyperthyroidism, reaching around 88% sensitivity and around 79% specificity cross-validated.

This clonotype was detected a few times. The antigen remains unidentified. Germline CDR1 is LNHDA and CDR2 is SQIVND (reference sequence). The V end was cut by 5 bases, the J end by 0 bases, with 11 bases between. The CDR3 length is 15 residues. Amplification from RNA transcripts yielded the TCR beta CDR3 regions. HTBI primers primed a first-round RT-PCR, and a second-round multiplex PCR followed. TCRdb itself ran the multiplex PCR reads through MiXCR, one entry per CDR3 protein. The table has 900,000 to 1,200,000 distinct CDR3 sequences, around a third seen once. The sample was peripheral blood or thyroid tissue (not recorded which). The rearrangement joins TRBV19 to TRBJ2-1; D not certain. The TCR sequence derives from an adult man with Graves' hyperthyroidism. The CDR3 DNA is TGTGCCAGTAGTTTGCCCCCGAGCTCCTACAATGAGCAGTTCTTC. Translating gives CASSLPPSSYNEQFF.